The entry that follows covers one TCR beta chain sequence. What this receptor recognizes is not known. It has no much larger one-base neighbor in the sample; base qualities were not kept. These data come from a study of T cell changes during pregnancy in multiple sclerosis (dated by TCRdb to between 2017 and 2020). For context, the study as a whole: Changes in the T cell repertoire over the course of pregnancy were examined in this study in women with multiple sclerosis.

Libraries came from the immunoSEQ multiplex PCR assay. TCRdb's version of the immuneACCESS table is confined to in-frame rearrangements and falls short of the full clone set. An unresolved V gene accounts for under half of the shortfall where checked; the remainder is of unknown origin. Within this sample are 30,000 to 50,000 clones, with approximately 94% of them counted one time only. The top ten constitute approximately 0.35% of the sample. This TCR came from a female donor with multiple sclerosis, enrolled in a pregnancy study. Here the sequenced sample was CD4+ T cells from peripheral blood mononuclear cells, taken after pregnancy.

The CDR3 here reads CASSLDREGSPLHF. The nucleotide sequence is given as TGCGCCAGCAGCTTAGACAGGGAAGGTTCACCCCTCCACTTT. The chain links TRBV5-1 with TRBJ1-6, with TRBD1 identical over 7 junction bases. Compared with germline, V lacks 2 bases and J lacks 9 bases; bases without a gene match: 5. Spanning cysteine to phenylalanine, the CDR3 consists of 14 amino acids. The only DNA kept is the CDR3, 42 bases in frame from the first base. The germline V gene yields SGHRS for CDR1 and YFSETQ for CDR2.